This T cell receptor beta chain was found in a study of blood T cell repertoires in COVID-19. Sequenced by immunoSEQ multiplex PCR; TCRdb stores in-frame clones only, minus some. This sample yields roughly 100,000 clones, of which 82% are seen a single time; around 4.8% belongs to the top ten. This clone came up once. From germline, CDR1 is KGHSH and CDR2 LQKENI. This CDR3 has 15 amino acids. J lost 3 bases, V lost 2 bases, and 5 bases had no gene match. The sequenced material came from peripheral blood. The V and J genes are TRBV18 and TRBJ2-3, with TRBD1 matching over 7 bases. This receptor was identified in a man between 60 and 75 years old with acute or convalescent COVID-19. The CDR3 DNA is TGTGCCAGCTCACCAAATCCGGACAGGACAGATACGCAGTATTTT. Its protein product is CASSPNPDRTDTQYF.